This T cell receptor (beta chain) was identified in a study of blood T cells in healthy people across ages. Study-level findings and limits: Naive T cell percentage by flow cytometry tracked strongly with beta diversity.

This clonotype showed up just a few times. What it recognizes is unknown. For the second PCR, which ran for roughly 6 to 12 cycles, a sample-barcoded 5' primer and a J-beta primer mix were used. Per sample, CDR3-containing paired-end reads numbered at least 2.5 million. TCRdb analysed the 5' RACE reads with MiXCR anew, one entry per CDR3 protein. Of about 1 million distinct CDR3 sequences listed, 40% to 45% are singletons. The TCR sequence derives from a woman aged 55-69 years in good health. The sequencing input was blood.

The chain's CDR3 is CSVRVETQYF. In DNA form, the CDR3 reads TGCAGCGTCAGGGTGGAGACCCAGTACTTC. The rearrangement joins TRBV29-1 to TRBJ2-5, with D possibly matching TRBD1 (5 bases). Germline V gene data show CDR1 as SQVTM and CDR2 as ANQGSEA. This CDR3 has 10 amino acids. The V end lost 6 bases, the J end lost 5 bases, and 7 bases lay between the germline ends.